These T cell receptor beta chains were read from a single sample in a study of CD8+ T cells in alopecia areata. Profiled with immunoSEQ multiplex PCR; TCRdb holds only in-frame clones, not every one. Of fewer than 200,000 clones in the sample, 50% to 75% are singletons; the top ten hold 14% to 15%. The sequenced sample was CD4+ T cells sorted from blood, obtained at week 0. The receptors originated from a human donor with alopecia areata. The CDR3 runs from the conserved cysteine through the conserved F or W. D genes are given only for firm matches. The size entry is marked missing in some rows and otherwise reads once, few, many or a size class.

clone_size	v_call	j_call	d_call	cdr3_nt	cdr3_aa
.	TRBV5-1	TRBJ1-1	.	TGCGCCAGCAGCCCAGGGAGTATTAACACTGAAGCTTTCTTT	CASSPGSINTEAFF
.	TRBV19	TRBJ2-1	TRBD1	TGTGCCAGCGGACAGGTCAATGAGCAGTTCTTC	CASGQVNEQFF
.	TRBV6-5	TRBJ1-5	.	TGTGCCAGCAGTTACCAAAACGGTCAGCCCCAGCATTTT	CASSYQNGQPQHF
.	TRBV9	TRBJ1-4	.	TGTGCCAGCAGCGTAGAGTCGGTTACAACTAATGAAAAACTGTTTTTT	CASSVESVTTNEKLFF
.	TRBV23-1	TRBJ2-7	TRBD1	TGCGCCAGCAGTCCCACAGGGGCCTACGAGCAGTACTTC	CASSPTGAYEQYF
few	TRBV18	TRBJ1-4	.	TGTGCCAGCTCACCCGACAGAAGTGAAAAACTGTTTTTT	CASSPDRSEKLFF
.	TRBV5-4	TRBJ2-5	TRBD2	TGTGCCAGCAGCTCTGGGGGACTAGCCCAAGAGACCCAGTACTTC	CASSSGGLAQETQYF
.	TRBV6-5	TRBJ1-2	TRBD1	TGTGCCAGCGGGACAGCTAACTATGGCTACACCTTC	CASGTANYGYTF
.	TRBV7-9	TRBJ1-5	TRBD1	TGTGCCAGCAGCTCTATTGGGACAGGGACTGCCAATCAGCCCCAGCATTTT	CASSSIGTGTANQPQHF
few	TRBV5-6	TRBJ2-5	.	TGTGCCAGCAGCTATGGACCCTCCCAAGAGACCCAGTACTTC	CASSYGPSQETQYF
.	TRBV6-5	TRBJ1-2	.	TGTGCCAGCAGTTATTCGCCCCTCTTGGGTGGCTACACCTTC	CASSYSPLLGGYTF
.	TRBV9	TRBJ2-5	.	TGTGCCAGCAGCGTAGGGGCTGAAGAGACCCAGTACTTC	CASSVGAEETQYF
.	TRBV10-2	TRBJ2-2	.	TGCGCCAGCCGTGCAGGGCGAGACACCGGGGAGCTGTTTTTT	CASRAGRDTGELFF
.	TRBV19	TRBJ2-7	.	TGTGCCAGTAGTATCGAGCTAGGAGACTACGAGCAGTACTTC	CASSIELGDYEQYF
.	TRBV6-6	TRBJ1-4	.	TGTGCCAGCAGTTCGAACCGGGACGCTAATGAAAAACTGTTTTTT	CASSSNRDANEKLFF
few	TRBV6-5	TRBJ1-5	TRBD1	TGTGCCAGCAGTTCGACAGGGGGTAGCAATCAGCCCCAGCATTTT	CASSSTGGSNQPQHF
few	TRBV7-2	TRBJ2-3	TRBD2	TGTGCCAGCAGCGATTCTCTACTAGCGGGGGTTAGCACAGATACGCAGTATTTT	CASSDSLLAGVSTDTQYF
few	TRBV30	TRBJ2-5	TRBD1	TGTGCCTGGAGGACAGGGGGCCGGGAGACCCAGTACTTC	CAWRTGGRETQYF
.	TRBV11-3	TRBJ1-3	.	TGTGCCAGCAGCCCGAGGGTCCTCTCTGGAAACACCATATATTTT	CASSPRVLSGNTIYF
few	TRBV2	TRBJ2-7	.	TGTGCCAGCAGTCGTCCTTCCTACGAGCAGTACTTC	CASSRPSYEQYF
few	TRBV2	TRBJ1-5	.	TGTGCCAGCAGTCCTCCACCGGGACGGATAAATCAGCCCCAGCATTTT	CASSPPPGRINQPQHF
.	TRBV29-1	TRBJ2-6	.	TGCAGCGCCCGTGGACAGTTCAGAAACTCTGGGGCCAACGTCCTGACTTTC	CSARGQFRNSGANVLTF
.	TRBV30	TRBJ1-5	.	TGTGCCTGGAGTTCGATATCAGGGGTCAATCAGCCCCAGCATTTT	CAWSSISGVNQPQHF
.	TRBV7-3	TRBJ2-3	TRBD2	TGTGCCAGTCCCGGGGGGGCCGGTTCAGATACGCAGTATTTT	CASPGGAGSDTQYF
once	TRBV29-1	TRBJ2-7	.	TGTAGCGGCGGGGCAGGGAGCTACGAGCAGTACTTC	CSGGAGSYEQYF
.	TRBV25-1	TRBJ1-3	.	TGTGCCAGCAGTGAATACCGGGGCTTCTCTGGAAACACCATATATTTT	CASSEYRGFSGNTIYF
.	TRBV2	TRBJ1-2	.	TGTGCCAGCAGTGTAGGGGACGGCTACACCTTC	CASSVGDGYTF
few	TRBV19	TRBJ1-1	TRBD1	TGTGCCAGTAGTACCGGGACAGGGGGCCGGTACACTGAAGCTTTCTTT	CASSTGTGGRYTEAFF
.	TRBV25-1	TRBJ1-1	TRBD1	TGTGCCAGCAGTGAAGCAGGACAGGGCGTAGCTTTCTTT	CASSEAGQGVAFF
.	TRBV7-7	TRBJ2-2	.	TGTGCTAGCAGCTTATCACTAAATAGCGGGGAGCTGTTTTTT	CASSLSLNSGELFF
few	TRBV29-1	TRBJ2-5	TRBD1	TGCAGCGTCAGAGGGACAGGGGGCCTGAGAGAGACCCAGTACTTC	CSVRGTGGLRETQYF
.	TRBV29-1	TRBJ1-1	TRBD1	TGCAGCGCCCTAACAGGGGGCACTGAAGCTTTCTTT	CSALTGGTEAFF
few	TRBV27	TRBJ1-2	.	TGTGCCAGCAGACTCAGGGTTTCCGATGGCTACACCTTC	CASRLRVSDGYTF
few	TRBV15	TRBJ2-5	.	TGTGCCACCAGCAGAGGACGGGGTACAACCCAAGAGACCCAGTACTTC	CATSRGRGTTQETQYF
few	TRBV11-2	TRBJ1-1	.	TGTGCCAGCAGCTCGGTAGTTTCGAGGACTGAAGCTTTCTTT	CASSSVVSRTEAFF
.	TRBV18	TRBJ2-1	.	TGTGCCAGCTCACCGACAGCGTACAATGAGCAGTTCTTC	CASSPTAYNEQFF
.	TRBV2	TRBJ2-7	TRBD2	TGTGCCAGCAGTATCCTAGCGGGGGGTGCCTACGAGCAGTACTTC	CASSILAGGAYEQYF
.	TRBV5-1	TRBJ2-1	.	TGCGCCAGCAGCTCCTTTGGGGGGAGCTCCTACAATGAGCAGTTCTTC	CASSSFGGSSYNEQFF
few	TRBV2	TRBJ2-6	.	TGTGCCAGCACCAGGGCCCTATCGGCCAACGTCCTGACTTTC	CASTRALSANVLTF
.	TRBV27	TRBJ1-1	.	TGTGCCAGCACCCCGGGGGCAGCCATGAACACTGAAGCTTTCTTT	CASTPGAAMNTEAFF